Listed below are T cell receptor beta chains from one sample, sequenced in a study of long-term antiretroviral therapy in people with HIV. Assay used: immunoSEQ multiplex PCR; TCRdb lists only in-frame clones, some missing. The sample lists tens of thousands of clones; approximately 80% were seen once. The input for sequencing was unsorted PBMCs, taken 0.3 years after starting antiretroviral therapy. The source is a man aged 50 or older with HIV. Both conserved end residues are part of each CDR3. A D gene is named only where the DNA matches it firmly. Expanded clones are given a class, and other clones once, few, many or no size at all.

NA,TRBV14,TRBJ2-3,NA,CASSLSSIRSTDTQYF
NA,TRBV19,TRBJ2-5,NA,CASSPQGRETQYF
few,TRBV19,TRBJ1-2,TRBD1,CASSLTGGYGYTF
NA,TRBV11-2,TRBJ1-2,NA,CASSLGAGSGYTF
NA,TRBV9,TRBJ2-7,TRBD1,CASSAGQGVSYEQYF
NA,TRBV6-5,TRBJ2-7,NA,CASSYSNSFYEQYF
few,TRBV27,TRBJ2-7,TRBD1,CASSLDRGPYEQYF
NA,TRBV7-8,TRBJ2-7,NA,CASSLRVRGTSYEQYF
few,TRBV9,TRBJ2-7,TRBD2,CASSVDPLAGRYEQYF
NA,TRBV14,TRBJ1-1,NA,CASSQDGGQLLNTEAFF
NA,TRBV7-9,TRBJ2-2,NA,CASSLVSENTGELFF
NA,TRBV11-2,TRBJ2-7,TRBD1,CASSSLGVGTGHFYEQYF
NA,TRBV4-3,TRBJ2-5,NA,CASSQDGPSGRVKETQYF
NA,TRBV2,TRBJ1-1,NA,CASSPTTAMNTEAFF
NA,TRBV13,TRBJ1-1,NA,CASSLEGRGNTEAFF
NA,TRBV19,TRBJ1-2,TRBD1,CASSRTGQVKAYGYTF
few,TRBV7-9,TRBJ2-2,NA,CASSPGVTGELFF
NA,TRBV6-6,TRBJ1-3,NA,CASSYSRTVDTIYF
NA,TRBV18,TRBJ2-7,NA,CASSPHPRGEQYF
NA,TRBV7-9,TRBJ2-7,TRBD2,CASPRGGYEQYF
NA,TRBV28,TRBJ1-2,TRBD1,CASSSVMGQGNYGYTF
NA,TRBV7-9,TRBJ1-4,NA,CASSPTPGHQQPRREKLFF
few,TRBV9,TRBJ1-6,NA,CASSSSGGFLNSPLHF
NA,TRBV4-3,TRBJ2-7,TRBD1,CASSPKYGQGAVEQYF
NA,TRBV9,TRBJ2-1,NA,CASKGSANEQFF
NA,TRBV6-5,TRBJ2-7,NA,CASSSPGAPLYEQYF
NA,TRBV13,TRBJ1-1,TRBD1,CASRTGGSNTEAFF
NA,TRBV7-8,TRBJ2-2,NA,CASTRGGGLGELFF
NA,TRBV4-3,TRBJ2-3,TRBD2,CASSQSRTSGSTDTQYF